These T cell receptor beta chains were read from a single sample in a study of OX40 agonist ivuxolimab in advanced cancers. Produced via immunoSEQ multiplex PCR; TCRdb's table is partial and in-frame only. The profile covers some 79,000 clones, with 92% appearing a single time and roughly 0.44% taken by the ten largest. The input for sequencing was CD4+ or CD8+ T cells sorted from blood, taken in a trial of the OX40 agonist ivuxolimab. The receptor source for this set is an adult with an advanced solid tumor such as melanoma, head and neck, liver or kidney cancer. Each CDR3 is given with its conserved first and last residue. D genes are given only for firm matches. Part of the rows lack a size; the others show once, few, many or a class for expanded clones.

TRBV11-3	TRBJ2-7	TRBD2	-	CASSFFGVTSGSYEQYF	TGTGCCAGCAGCTTTTTTGGCGTGACTAGCGGGAGCTACGAGCAGTACTTC
TRBV28	TRBJ2-7	TRBD2	-	CASSSASGKYEQYF	TGTGCCAGCAGCTCCGCTAGCGGGAAATACGAGCAGTACTTC
TRBV19	TRBJ2-1	TRBD2	-	CASSRTGLASYNEQFF	TGTGCCAGTAGTCGTACGGGACTAGCATCCTACAATGAGCAGTTCTTC
TRBV14	TRBJ2-2	-	-	CASSPQANTGELFF	TGTGCCAGCAGCCCCCAGGCGAACACCGGGGAGCTGTTTTTT
TRBV20-1	TRBJ2-1	-	few	CSASGAEQFF	TGCAGTGCTAGCGGGGCTGAGCAGTTCTTC
TRBV19	TRBJ2-6	TRBD2	-	CASSPGGWGGAGANVLTF	TGTGCCAGTAGCCCGGGTGGATGGGGGGGAGCTGGGGCCAACGTCCTGACTTTC
TRBV6-5	TRBJ2-2	TRBD1	once	CASRFDRGLIGELFF	TGTGCCAGCAGATTCGACAGGGGGCTCATCGGGGAGCTGTTTTTT
TRBV6-5	TRBJ2-7	TRBD2	-	CASSYSGGRYEQYF	TGTGCCAGCAGTTACTCCGGCGGGAGGTACGAGCAGTACTTC
TRBV5-1	TRBJ2-1	-	-	CASTPGVAGEYNEQFF	TGCGCCAGCACCCCGGGCGTTGCAGGGGAATACAATGAGCAGTTCTTC
TRBV2	TRBJ1-2	-	-	CASSVDKYYGYTF	TGTGCCAGCAGTGTGGACAAATACTATGGCTACACCTTC
TRBV6-6	TRBJ2-7	TRBD1	-	CASGLTGITYEQYF	TGTGCCAGCGGGTTGACAGGGATAACCTACGAGCAGTACTTC
TRBV7-2	TRBJ2-7	-	-	CASSRDARDYEQYF	TGTGCCAGCAGCCGAGACGCCCGGGACTACGAGCAGTACTTC
TRBV7-9	TRBJ2-7	-	-	CASSQSAGYEQYF	TGTGCCAGCAGCCAATCCGCGGGCTACGAGCAGTACTTC
TRBV6-5	TRBJ2-2	TRBD2	-	CASSRGLAYTGELFF	TGTGCCAGCAGCAGGGGACTAGCCTACACCGGGGAGCTGTTTTTT
TRBV11-3	TRBJ1-1	-	-	CASSPQIQNTEAFF	TGTGCCAGCAGCCCACAGATACAGAACACTGAAGCTTTCTTT
TRBV7-8	TRBJ1-2	TRBD1	-	CASSSKRLGQGNYGYTF	TGTGCCAGCAGCTCCAAACGTTTAGGACAGGGGAACTATGGCTACACCTTC
TRBV9	TRBJ2-7	TRBD2	-	CASSVGREQGEQYF	TGTGCCAGCAGCGTAGGGCGGGAGCAGGGCGAGCAGTACTTC
TRBV19	TRBJ1-3	-	-	CASKEWGPQSSGNTIYF	TGTGCCAGTAAGGAATGGGGGCCGCAGAGCTCTGGAAACACCATATATTTT
TRBV6-5	TRBJ2-3	-	-	CASSRQYTDTQYF	TGTGCCAGCAGTAGACAGTACACAGATACGCAGTATTTT
TRBV5-4	TRBJ2-3	-	-	CASSPGRISTDTQYF	TGTGCCAGCAGCCCTGGGCGGATAAGCACAGATACGCAGTATTTT
TRBV6-6	TRBJ2-1	-	-	CASSYSPSLHEQFF	TGTGCCAGCAGTTACTCGCCTAGTCTCCATGAGCAGTTCTTC
TRBV29-1	TRBJ1-2	TRBD1	once	CSADRDYGYTF	TGCAGCGCAGACAGGGACTATGGCTACACCTTC
TRBV4-1	TRBJ2-1	-	-	CASSQGPVSSYNEQFF	TGCGCCAGCAGCCAAGGCCCGGTCAGCTCCTACAATGAGCAGTTCTTC
TRBV5-1	TRBJ2-1	TRBD2	-	CASSPPGLAGGEGEQFF	TGCGCCAGCAGCCCCCCCGGGCTAGCGGGAGGTGAAGGTGAGCAGTTCTTC
TRBV5-4	TRBJ2-3	TRBD2	-	CASSPGLAGDLDTQYF	TGTGCCAGCAGCCCAGGACTAGCGGGAGATCTGGATACGCAGTATTTT
TRBV6-1	TRBJ2-4	TRBD2	once	CASSEWGGAKNIQYF	TGTGCCAGCAGTGAATGGGGGGGAGCCAAAAACATTCAGTACTTC
TRBV30	TRBJ2-5	-	-	CAWKITGRPMRETQYF	TGTGCCTGGAAGATTACGGGGCGACCCATGCGAGAGACCCAGTACTTC
TRBV20-1	TRBJ1-1	-	once	CRLQLNTEAFF	TGCAGACTACAGCTGAACACTGAAGCTTTCTTT
TRBV7-2	TRBJ2-5	TRBD2	-	CASSTQTSGREKTQYF	TGTGCCAGCAGCACCCAGACTAGCGGGAGGGAAAAGACCCAGTACTTC
TRBV27	TRBJ1-4	-	-	CASSYLGGGNEKLFF	TGTGCCAGCAGCTATTTAGGGGGTGGAAATGAAAAACTGTTTTTT
TRBV5-1	TRBJ2-2	-	-	CASSLEGRNTGELFF	TGCGCCAGCAGCTTGGAGGGTAGAAACACCGGGGAGCTGTTTTTT
TRBV7-7	TRBJ2-3	TRBD2	-	CASSEGLAGGSDTQYF	TGTGCCAGCAGCGAGGGACTAGCGGGAGGGTCAGATACGCAGTATTTT
TRBV20-1	TRBJ1-3	-	-	CSARTGNTIYF	TGCAGTGCCCGTACTGGAAACACCATATATTTT
TRBV6-6	TRBJ2-5	-	-	CASSYKQETQYF	TGTGCCAGCAGTTATAAGCAAGAGACCCAGTACTTC
TRBV30	TRBJ1-5	-	-	CAWSVQGYQPQHF	TGTGCCTGGAGTGTACAGGGATATCAGCCCCAGCATTTT
TRBV7-9	TRBJ2-7	-	-	CASSLVGLGEQYF	TGTGCCAGCAGCTTGGTGGGGTTGGGCGAGCAGTACTTC
TRBV5-5	TRBJ1-1	-	-	CASKGGPEVNTEAFF	TGTGCCAGCAAAGGGGGGCCCGAGGTGAACACTGAAGCTTTCTTT
TRBV5-1	TRBJ2-1	TRBD1	-	CASSSQGAGYNEQFF	TGCGCCAGCAGCTCCCAGGGGGCCGGTTACAATGAGCAGTTCTTC
TRBV10-3	TRBJ2-6	-	-	CAISESGSGANVLTF	TGTGCCATCAGTGAGTCCGGCTCTGGGGCCAACGTCCTGACTTTC
TRBV19	TRBJ2-7	-	-	CASSIGALRSEQYF	TGTGCCAGTAGTATAGGGGCACTACGGAGCGAGCAGTACTTC
TRBV7-2	TRBJ2-5	-	once	CASSQGGQETQYF	TGTGCCAGCAGCCAAGGGGGCCAAGAGACCCAGTACTTC
TRBV10-2	TRBJ2-3	TRBD2	-	CASSKRSGRSDTQYF	TGCGCCAGCAGCAAACGTAGCGGGAGGTCAGATACGCAGTATTTT
TRBV7-2	TRBJ2-3	-	-	CASSLGLESTDTQYF	TGTGCCAGCAGCTTAGGCCTAGAAAGCACAGATACGCAGTATTTT
TRBV5-8	TRBJ2-2	-	-	CASSRTTGELFF	TGTGCCAGCAGCAGGACCACTGGGGAGCTGTTTTTT
TRBV19	TRBJ2-7	-	-	CASKNRSGGEQYF	TGTGCCAGTAAGAACCGGTCAGGAGGTGAGCAGTACTTC